Sequencing of this TCR beta chain was carried out in a study of T cells after yellow fever vaccination (dated by TCRdb to about 2019). About the full investigation: Libraries from fractions with low cell numbers were prepared with the SMART-Seq v4 Ultra Low Input RNA kit. To track T-cell clones before and after primary and booster YFV17D yellow fever vaccination, bulk TCR alpha and beta repertoires were sequenced longitudinally. Two healthy male donors made up the cohort, one aged 18 to 30 years and the other aged 30 to 40 years. Blood was drawn at multiple timepoints before and after primary and secondary immunization, with bulk PBMC replicates and cell subsets isolated.

The CDR3 spans 16 residues, from the cysteine through the phenylalanine. Only CDR3 DNA remains: 48 bases, in frame from the first base. Reading the germline V gene gives CDR1 MNHEY and CDR2 SVGEGT. Trimming accounts for 0 bases at V and 6 bases at J, while the number of junction bases matched to no gene is 9. The data were produced on an Illumina NovaSeq 6000. TCR cDNA was synthesized by 5'RACE template switching, through which a universal primer site and unique molecular identifiers were introduced. cDNA synthesis was primed from both the TCR alpha and TCR beta constant segments. Two PCR steps were used to amplify libraries, with sample barcodes and sequencing adapters being added in the second step. Sequencing of libraries was done on Illumina HiSeq 2500 (2x100 bp) or NovaSeq (2x150 bp). Under the source paper's analysis protocol: MIGEC was used to demultiplex reads and collapse the reads into UMI consensus sequences, and MiXCR was used for V(D)J alignment. Clonotypes responding to the vaccine were identified with edgeR on replicate PBMC samples, with the criteria of FDR below 0.01 and a log2 fold change above 5 up to day 15. CD4 or CD8 identity was assigned to each bulk clonotype according to whether the clonotype was present at higher abundance in the sequenced CD4 repertoire or the sequenced CD8 repertoire. TCRdb redid the processing of the public reads, applying fastp at Q25 and MiXCR, and retained in-frame beta chains. Every CDR3 protein is listed once, alongside the most common genes and DNA of its rows. TCRdb's processing, not the study's, gives the V and J calls here. The sample table contains some 150,000 distinct CDR3 sequences; only one count was recorded for roughly 11% of them. The ten top clones hold 30% to 45% of the sample.

What the study reported, not specific to this receptor: A small fraction of clonotypes appeared in both the CD4 and CD8 compartments, likely as a result of convergent recombination. Because the study included only a couple of donors, the extent to which the findings can be generalized is limited. Compared with the primary T-cell response, the secondary T-cell response was weaker but faster, peaking on day 5 rather than day 15. Computational filtering was required because FACS-sorted repertoires could contain abundant contaminating clonotypes from the bulk population. Most clones expanded after primary vaccination were re-detected after the booster (around 96% of CD4 and around nine tenths of CD8), suggesting broad memory maintenance.

According to the study, the label for this sample's treatment or condition signals: live attenuated yellow fever vaccine strain. A standard Ficoll-Paque protocol was used to isolate PBMCs from peripheral blood. CD4 and CD8 T-cell fractions were isolated with Dynabeads CD4 and CD8 positive selection kits. TriZol was used to extract RNA from bulk PBMCs, CD4 and CD8 fractions, and dextramer-positive and dextramer-negative fractions. This clonotype was picked up a small number of times. What this receptor recognizes is not known. No clone much larger than this one lies a single base away; base qualities are absent.

The TCR sequence derives from a man younger than 35 who received the YFV17D yellow fever vaccine. The sample in question was CD8+ T cells sorted from PBMCs, obtained 15 days after the yellow fever booster vaccination. The rearrangement combines TRBV6-2 or TRBV6-3 with TRBJ2-7; 9 junctional bases match TRBD2. Read as DNA, the sequence is TGTGCCAGCAGTTACTCGAATGCGGGGGGGCCGGGCGAGCAGTACTTC. Translation gives CASSYSNAGGPGEQYF.